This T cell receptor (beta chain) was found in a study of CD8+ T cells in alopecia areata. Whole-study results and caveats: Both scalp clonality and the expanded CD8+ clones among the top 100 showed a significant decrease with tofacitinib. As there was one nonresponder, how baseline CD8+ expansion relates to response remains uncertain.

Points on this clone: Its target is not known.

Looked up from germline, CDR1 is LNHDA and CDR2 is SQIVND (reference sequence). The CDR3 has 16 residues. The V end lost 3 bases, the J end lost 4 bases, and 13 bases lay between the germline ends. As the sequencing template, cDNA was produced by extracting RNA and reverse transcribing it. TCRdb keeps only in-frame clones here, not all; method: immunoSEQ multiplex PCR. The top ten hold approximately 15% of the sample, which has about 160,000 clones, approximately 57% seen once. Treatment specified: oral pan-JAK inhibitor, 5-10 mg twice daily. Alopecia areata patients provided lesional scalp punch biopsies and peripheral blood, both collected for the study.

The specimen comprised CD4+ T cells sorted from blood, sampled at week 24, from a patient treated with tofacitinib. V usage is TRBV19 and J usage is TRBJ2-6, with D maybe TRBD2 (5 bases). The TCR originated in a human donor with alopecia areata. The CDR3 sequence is CASSIRGQRGANVLTF. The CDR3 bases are TGTGCCAGTAGTATCAGAGGGCAGCGCGGGGCCAACGTCCTGACTTTC.